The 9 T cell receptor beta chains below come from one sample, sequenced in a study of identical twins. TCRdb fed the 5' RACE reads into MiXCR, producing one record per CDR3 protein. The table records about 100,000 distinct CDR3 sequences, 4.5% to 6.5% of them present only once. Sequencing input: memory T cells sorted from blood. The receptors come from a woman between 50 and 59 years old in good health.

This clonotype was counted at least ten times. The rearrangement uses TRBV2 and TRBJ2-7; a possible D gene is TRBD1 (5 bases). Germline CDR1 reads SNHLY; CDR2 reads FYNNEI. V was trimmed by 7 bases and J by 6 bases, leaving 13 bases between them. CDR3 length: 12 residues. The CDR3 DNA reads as TGTGCCAGCAAGGGGATCCCCTTCGAGCAGTACTTC. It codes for CASKGIPFEQYF. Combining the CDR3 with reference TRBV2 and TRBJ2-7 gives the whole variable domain EPEVTQTPSHQVTQMGQEVILRCVPISNHLYFYWYRQILGQKVEFLVSFYNNEISEKSEIFDDQFSVERPDGSNFTLKIRSTKLEDSAMYFCASKGIPFEQYFGPGTRLTVT.

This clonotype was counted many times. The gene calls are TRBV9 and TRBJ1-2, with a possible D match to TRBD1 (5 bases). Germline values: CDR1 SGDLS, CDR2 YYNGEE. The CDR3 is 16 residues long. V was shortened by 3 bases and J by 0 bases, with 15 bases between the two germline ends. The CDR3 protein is CASSGGIEPANYGYTF. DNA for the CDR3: TGTGCCAGCAGCGGGGGGATTGAGCCCGCTAACTATGGCTACACCTTC.

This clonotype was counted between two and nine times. The DNA of the CDR3 is TGTGCCAGCAGCCAGGGGGGGGGAGCCAAAAACATTCAGTACTTC. Encoded protein: CASSQGGGAKNIQYF. The gene calls are TRBV11-3 and TRBJ2-4; D is possibly TRBD1 or TRBD2 (7 bases each). Germline CDR1 and CDR2: SGHNT and YENEEA. CDR3 length: 15 residues. V lost 5 bases, J lost 0 bases, and 11 bases lay in between.

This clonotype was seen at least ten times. For the CDR3, the DNA is TGCGCCAGCAGCCAACCCCAGGGCGAGTCGCAGTATTTT. As protein: CASSQPQGESQYF. V and J are TRBV4-1 and TRBJ2-3; a weak D match, TRBD1 (5 bases). V lost 2 bases to trimming and J lost 10 bases, with 13 bases between them. The CDR3 length is 13 residues. The germline V gene has CDR1 MGHRA and CDR2 YSYEKL.

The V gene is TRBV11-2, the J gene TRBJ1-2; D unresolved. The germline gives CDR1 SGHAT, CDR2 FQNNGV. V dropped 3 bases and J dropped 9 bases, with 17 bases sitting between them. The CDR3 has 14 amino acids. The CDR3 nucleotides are TGTGCCAGCAGCTTGAGCGGAAGGGAAATAAGCTACACCTTC. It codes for CASSLSGREISYTF.

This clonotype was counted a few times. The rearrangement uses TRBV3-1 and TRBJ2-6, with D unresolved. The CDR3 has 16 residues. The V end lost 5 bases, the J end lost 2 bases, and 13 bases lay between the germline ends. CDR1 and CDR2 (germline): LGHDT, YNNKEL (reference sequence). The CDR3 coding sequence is TGTGCCAGCAGCTACCACGTTCTAGCTGGGGCCAACGTCCTGACTTTC. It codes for CASSYHVLAGANVLTF.

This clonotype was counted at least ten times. The CDR3 DNA reads TGTGCCAGCAGCCCAGAATATGCGACAGGCCTCTATAATTCACCCCTCCACTTT. Encoded protein: CASSPEYATGLYNSPLHF. The J gene is TRBJ1-6, the V gene TRBV7-6; a weak D match, TRBD1 (6 bases). Germline V gene sequence: CDR1 SGHVS, CDR2 FNYEAQ. V lost 5 bases, J lost 3 bases, and 20 bases lay in between. The CDR3 is 18 amino acids.

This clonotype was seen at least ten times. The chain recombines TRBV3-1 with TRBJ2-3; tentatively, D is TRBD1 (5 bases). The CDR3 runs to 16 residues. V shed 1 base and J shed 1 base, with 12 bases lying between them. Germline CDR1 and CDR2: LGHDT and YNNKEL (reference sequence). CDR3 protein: CASSQVGRQRTDTQYF. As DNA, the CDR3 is TGTGCCAGCAGCCAAGTCGGTAGACAGCGCACAGATACGCAGTATTTT.

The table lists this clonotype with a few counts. CDR3 sequence: CASTPGGGPYGYTF. CDR3 nucleotides: TGTGCCAGCACCCCTGGGGGCGGCCCATATGGCTACACCTTC. V usage is TRBV7-2 and J usage is TRBJ1-2; D may be TRBD1 (6 bases). CDR3 length: 14 residues. Germline CDR1 is SGHTA and CDR2 is FQGNSA. The germline V and J ends were trimmed by 7 bases and 5 bases, with 17 bases remaining between them.